Listed below are T cell receptor beta chains from one sample, sequenced in a study of blood T cell repertoires in COVID-19. The method was immunoSEQ multiplex PCR; TCRdb's version includes in-frame clones alone and lacks a portion of them. The top ten clones hold around 3.6% of a sample with under 55,000 clones, over 85% of them seen once. The sample consisted of peripheral blood. All receptors derive from a human donor in a cohort sampled during active COVID-19. Each CDR3 is given with its conserved first and last residue.

j_gene | v_gene | CDR3aa
TRBJ2-7 | TRBV5-6 | CASSVAYEQYF
TRBJ2-5 | TRBV5-4 | CASSRARGSPGEETQYF
TRBJ2-2 | TRBV6-5 | CASRWTGEGTGELFF
TRBJ2-4 | TRBV7-9 | CASSLGLAGGPPVVNIQYF
TRBJ2-2 | TRBV5-4 | CASSRGLKDGGELFF
TRBJ2-4 | TRBV28 | CASSLGGGVAKNIQYF
TRBJ2-3 | TRBV29-1 | CSGLAVTDTQYF
TRBJ1-5 | TRBV2 | CASRGQRNQPQHF
TRBJ2-3 | TRBV18 | CASSQTLAGGPTDTQYF
TRBJ1-5 | TRBV6-2/TRBV6-3 | CASSWGVGQPQHF
TRBJ1-2 | TRBV6-5 | CASSYAGTGDDYGYTF
TRBJ2-5 | TRBV3-1/TRBV3-2 | CASSQGRQGRGETQYF
TRBJ2-7 | TRBV28 | CASRSYSSGLLYEQYF
TRBJ1-1 | TRBV19 | CASSIGYRTGNTEAFF
TRBJ1-4 | TRBV2 | CASRGTITTNEKLFF
TRBJ1-5 | TRBV24-1 | CATSDSQGINQPQHF
TRBJ2-1 | TRBV2 | CASRAASGNYYNEQFF
TRBJ1-5 | TRBV10-3 | CATRDREVNQPQHF
TRBJ1-2 | TRBV19 | CASIDGSYGYTF
TRBJ2-3 | TRBV27 | CASSPTRTLDTQYF
TRBJ1-6 | TRBV11-2 | CASRRDRDNSPLHF
TRBJ1-4 | TRBV28 | CASSSPGQGNEKLFF
TRBJ2-5 | TRBV5-6 | CASSLDRGIQETQYF
TRBJ1-2 | TRBV24-1 | CATSDPSSVPYGYTF
TRBJ2-7 | TRBV19 | CASSVSGVYEQYF
TRBJ2-7 | TRBV5-1 | CASSLGHRGRSYEQYF
TRBJ1-4 | TRBV18 | CASSPSQGAYEKLFF
TRBJ2-5 | TRBV5-1 | CASSLGAGETQYF
TRBJ2-7 | TRBV4-2 | CASSQDEDRIAYEQYF
TRBJ1-4 | TRBV7-3 | CASSLMTGEKLFF
TRBJ2-1 | TRBV4-2 | CASSPLGLAEYNEQFF
TRBJ2-7 | TRBV13 | CASSQGVYEQYF
TRBJ2-1 | TRBV4-2 | CASSQVRGTYNEQFF
TRBJ2-2 | TRBV19 | CAGRAPGTGELFF
TRBJ1-2 | TRBV19 | CASSISDSANYGYTF
TRBJ2-7 | TRBV9 | CASSVGRESLTYEQYF
TRBJ1-1 | TRBV28 | CASSPHGQGGGNTEAFF
TRBJ1-3 | TRBV28 | CASSLNGRSGNTIYF
TRBJ2-4 | TRBV24-1 | CATSDLGGIQYF
TRBJ1-1 | TRBV5-6 | CASSLPGRNTEAFF
TRBJ2-1 | TRBV7-9 | CASSLVALAGEVNEQFF
TRBJ2-7 | TRBV20-1 | CSASLLATSYEQYF
TRBJ2-5 | TRBV2 | CASSVEARGQETQYF
TRBJ1-3 | TRBV19 | CASSTGLSGNTIYF
TRBJ1-4 | TRBV5-1 | CASSLSGGESEKLFF
TRBJ1-6 | TRBV9 | CASSARDRGPSPLHF
TRBJ2-5 | TRBV5-1 | CASSLAGRTGETQYF